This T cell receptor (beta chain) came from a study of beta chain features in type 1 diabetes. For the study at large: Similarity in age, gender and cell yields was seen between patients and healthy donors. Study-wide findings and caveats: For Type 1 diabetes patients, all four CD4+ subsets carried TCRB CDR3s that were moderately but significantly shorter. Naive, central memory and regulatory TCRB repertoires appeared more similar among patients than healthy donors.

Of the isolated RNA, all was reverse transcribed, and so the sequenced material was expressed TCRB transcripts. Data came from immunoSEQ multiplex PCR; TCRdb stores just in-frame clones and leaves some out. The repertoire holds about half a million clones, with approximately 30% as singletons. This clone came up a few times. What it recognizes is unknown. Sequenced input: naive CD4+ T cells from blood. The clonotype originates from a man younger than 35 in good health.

The CDR3: CASSPGGNQPQHF. The CDR3 nucleotides read TGCGCCAGCAGCCCTGGGGGAAATCAGCCCCAGCATTTT. The V and J genes are TRBV4-3 and TRBJ1-5; TRBD1 might be the D (5 bases). Germline V gene data show CDR1 as LGHNA and CDR2 as YSLEER. V was trimmed by 4 bases and J by 4 bases, leaving 8 bases between them. The CDR3 has 13 residues.